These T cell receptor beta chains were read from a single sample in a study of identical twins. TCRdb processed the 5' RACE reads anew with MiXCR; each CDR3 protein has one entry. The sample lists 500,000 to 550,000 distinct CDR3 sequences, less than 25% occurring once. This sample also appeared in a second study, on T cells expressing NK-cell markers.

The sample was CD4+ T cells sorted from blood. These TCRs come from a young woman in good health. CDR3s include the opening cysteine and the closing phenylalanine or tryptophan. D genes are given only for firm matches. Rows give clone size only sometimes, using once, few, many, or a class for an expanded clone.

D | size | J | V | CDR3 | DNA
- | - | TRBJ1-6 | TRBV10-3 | CAASTGRSNSPLHF | TGTGCAGCCAGTACGGGACGGAGCAATTCACCCCTCCACTTT
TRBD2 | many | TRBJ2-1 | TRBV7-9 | CASSLAVTSGGRNEQFF | TGTGCCAGCAGCTTAGCGGTAACTAGCGGGGGACGCAATGAGCAGTTCTTC
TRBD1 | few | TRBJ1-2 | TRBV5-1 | CASSLRTGGANGYTF | TGCGCCAGCAGCTTGAGAACAGGGGGCGCGAATGGCTACACCTTC
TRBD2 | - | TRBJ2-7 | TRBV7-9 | CASSQGLVSEQYF | TGTGCCAGCAGCCAGGGACTAGTCAGCGAGCAGTACTTC
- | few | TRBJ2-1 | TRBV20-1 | CSARGAYITYNEQFF | TGCAGTGCTAGAGGGGCCTATATTACCTACAATGAGCAGTTCTTC
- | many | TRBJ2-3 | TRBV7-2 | CASSLETASTDTQYF | TGTGCCAGCAGCTTAGAAACGGCTAGCACAGATACGCAGTATTTT
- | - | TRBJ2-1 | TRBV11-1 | CASSLGKKSFF | TGTGCCAGCAGCTTAGGGAAGAAGTCGTTCTTC
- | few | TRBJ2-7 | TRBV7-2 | CASSLDSGAGEQYF | TGTGCCAGCAGCTTAGATTCGGGGGCGGGGGAGCAGTACTTC
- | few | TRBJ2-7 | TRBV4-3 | CASSQDRGSSYEQYF | TGCGCCAGCAGCCAAGATCGAGGGAGTTCGTACGAGCAGTACTTC
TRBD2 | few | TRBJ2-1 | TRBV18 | CASSPNIAGEDNEQFF | TGTGCCAGCTCACCAAACATAGCGGGAGAGGACAATGAGCAGTTCTTC
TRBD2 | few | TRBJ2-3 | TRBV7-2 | CASSLVVRGGRDTQYF | TGTGCCAGCAGCTTAGTAGTCCGGGGGGGCCGAGATACGCAGTATTTT
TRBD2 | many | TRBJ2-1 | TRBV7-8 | CASSQTSGGYNEQFF | TGCGCCAGCAGCCAGACTAGCGGGGGCTACAATGAGCAGTTCTTC
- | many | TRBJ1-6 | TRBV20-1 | CSARDTAGSPLHF | TGCAGTGCTAGAGATACCGCGGGATCACCCCTCCACTTT
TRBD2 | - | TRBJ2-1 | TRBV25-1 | CASSEFFGSTPAGGLNEQFF | TGTGCCAGCAGTGAATTTTTCGGGAGCACTCCCGCGGGAGGGCTCAATGAGCAGTTCTTC
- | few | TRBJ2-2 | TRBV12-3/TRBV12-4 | CATRGGSRDTGELFF | TGTGCCACCAGGGGCGGGAGTAGGGACACCGGGGAGCTGTTTTTT
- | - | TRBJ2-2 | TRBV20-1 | CSATPGPLVAGELFF | TGCAGTGCTACCCCGGGGCCTTTGGTGGCCGGGGAGCTGTTTTTT
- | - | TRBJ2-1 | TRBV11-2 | CASSLRDGNNEQFF | TGTGCCAGCAGCTTAAGGGACGGTAACAATGAGCAGTTCTTC